These T cell receptor beta chains were read from a single sample in a study of blood T cell repertoires in COVID-19. The data were produced by immunoSEQ multiplex PCR, yet TCRdb's version contains in-frame clones alone and is incomplete. Among about 210,000 clones listed, 70% to 90% were seen once. Specimen: peripheral blood. The receptor source for this set is a human donor in a cohort sampled during active COVID-19. Both conserved end residues are part of each CDR3. A D gene is named only where the DNA matches it firmly. The size of a clone is reported for some rows only, either as once, few or many, or as a class for expanded clones.

cdr3_nt | cdr3_aa | clone_size | d_call | j_call | v_call
TGCGCCAGCAGCCCGGGACAGCAGCAGTACTTC | CASSPGQQQYF | once | TRBD1 | TRBJ2-7 | TRBV5-1
TGTGCCAGCAGCTACTTGACAGGGGGCAAGACCCAGTACTTC | CASSYLTGGKTQYF | once | TRBD1 | TRBJ2-5 | TRBV7-9
TGTGCCAGCAGGTCGACTACGAACTATGGCTACACCTTC | CASRSTTNYGYTF | - | - | TRBJ1-2 | TRBV2
TGTGCCAGCAGCTTCGTGGAGAATCAGCCCCAGCATTTT | CASSFVENQPQHF | many | - | TRBJ1-5 | TRBV11-2
TGTGCCAGCAGCCGATCGCCCGGCGGGGAGCTGTTTTTT | CASSRSPGGELFF | - | - | TRBJ2-2 | TRBV14
TGTGCCAGAAGCTCAGGACAGGGGGAAGCTAACTATGGCTACACCTTC | CARSSGQGEANYGYTF | - | TRBD1 | TRBJ1-2 | TRBV5-3
TGCAGTGCCCGCCCCAGCACTGAAGCTTTCTTT | CSARPSTEAFF | - | - | TRBJ1-1 | TRBV20-1
TGCAGCGTTGAATTAGACTCCGGAGGCAATCAGCCCCAGCATTTT | CSVELDSGGNQPQHF | - | - | TRBJ1-5 | TRBV29-1
TGTGCCAGCAGCGTCCGAACAGGGATGAACACTGAAGCTTTCTTT | CASSVRTGMNTEAFF | - | - | TRBJ1-1 | TRBV9
TGCGCCAGCAGCCAGGCCTGGGGCTCGCAAGAAGCTTTCTTT | CASSQAWGSQEAFF | many | - | TRBJ1-1 | TRBV4-3
TGCGCCAGCAGCCAGGGGTCAACGGAGACCCAGTACTTC | CASSQGSTETQYF | - | - | TRBJ2-5 | TRBV5-1
TGTGCCAGCAGCCACAGACTAGCGGGGAGGGATACGCAGTATTTT | CASSHRLAGRDTQYF | - | TRBD2 | TRBJ2-3 | TRBV3-1/TRBV3-2
TGTGCCAGCAGTACAAGACGACAATCGGATACGCAGTATTTT | CASSTRRQSDTQYF | - | - | TRBJ2-3 | TRBV28
TGTGCCTGGGACACAGGGGGCCCTGAAGCTTTCTTT | CAWDTGGPEAFF | - | TRBD1 | TRBJ1-1 | TRBV30
TGTGCCAGCAGCCCCTGGGACAGGGCCGCTTTCTTT | CASSPWDRAAFF | - | TRBD1 | TRBJ1-1 | TRBV7-6
TGTGCCAGCAGCCTGGGACAGTTTGATGGCTACACCTTC | CASSLGQFDGYTF | few | TRBD1 | TRBJ1-2 | TRBV4-2
TGTGCCAGCAGCCCCCAGACAGGGGGAAACACTGAAGCTTTCTTT | CASSPQTGGNTEAFF | few | TRBD1 | TRBJ1-1 | TRBV3-1/TRBV3-2
TGTGCCAGTAGTATCGGGAGCGCAGTATCTTATGGCTACACCTTC | CASSIGSAVSYGYTF | - | - | TRBJ1-2 | TRBV19
TGTGCCAGCAGCTTGGGACAGGCTCTCCAAGAGACCCAGTACTTC | CASSLGQALQETQYF | - | TRBD1 | TRBJ2-5 | TRBV11-2
TGTGCCAGCAGCTTAAGAGGGGGCCGTGGAAACACCATATATTTT | CASSLRGGRGNTIYF | - | TRBD1 | TRBJ1-3 | TRBV7-9
TGTGCCACCAGTGATCCATCCCCAGGGGGGAATGAAAAACTGTTTTTT | CATSDPSPGGNEKLFF | - | TRBD1 | TRBJ1-4 | TRBV24-1
TGTGCCAGCAGTCGCGTGGGGGGGCGAACTGAAGCTTTCTTT | CASSRVGGRTEAFF | - | - | TRBJ1-1 | TRBV6-4
TGTGCCAGCAGGCTCGGTGCGGTTGGTGAAGCTGAAGCTTTCTTT | CASRLGAVGEAEAFF | - | - | TRBJ1-1 | TRBV5-4
TGTGCCAGCAGCTCTGCGGGGGAGCAGTACTTC | CASSSAGEQYF | - | - | TRBJ2-7 | TRBV7-2
TGCAGCGCCGATAAAGGGACAGGGGATGGCTACACCTTC | CSADKGTGDGYTF | - | TRBD1 | TRBJ1-2 | TRBV29-1
TGCAGCGTTGAACCCGGCGGGAGCTCCTACAATGAGCAGTTCTTC | CSVEPGGSSYNEQFF | - | TRBD2 | TRBJ2-1 | TRBV29-1
TGTGCCAGCTTATCAGATAGCGGGGAGACCCAGTACTTC | CASLSDSGETQYF | few | TRBD2 | TRBJ2-5 | TRBV5-8
TGCGCCAGCAGCCAAGATTCCGGGACAGGGTTTACGCAGTATTTT | CASSQDSGTGFTQYF | few | TRBD1 | TRBJ2-3 | TRBV4-3
TGTGCCAGCAGCGACAGAAGAATGAACACCGGGGAGCTGTTTTTT | CASSDRRMNTGELFF | once | - | TRBJ2-2 | TRBV9
TGTGCCAGCAGCGAGGGAGGACAGGGGCGGGCGAGGGAGACCCAGTACTTC | CASSEGGQGRARETQYF | - | TRBD1 | TRBJ2-5 | TRBV9
TGTGCCAGCCTCCCCGGGACTAGCGGGGGGGCTTCGCAGTACTTC | CASLPGTSGGASQYF | - | TRBD2 | TRBJ2-7 | TRBV10-3
TGTGCCAGCAGCCCCCCTCAGGCGACAGTCGGGTCTGAAGCTTTCTTT | CASSPPQATVGSEAFF | - | - | TRBJ1-1 | TRBV4-2
TGTGCCAGCAGCTTCTCCACGCAGTATTTT | CASSFSTQYF | - | - | TRBJ2-3 | TRBV11-2
TGTGCCAGCAGCGTAGTCGGAGACTCTGGAAACACCATATATTTT | CASSVVGDSGNTIYF | - | - | TRBJ1-3 | TRBV9
TGTGCCAGCAGCTTCCTAGCGGGGGGGGTGAATGAGCAGTTCTTC | CASSFLAGGVNEQFF | - | TRBD2 | TRBJ2-1 | TRBV7-9
TGTGCCAGCAGTTACGGGACAGGGCATCTACAAGAGACCCAGTACTTC | CASSYGTGHLQETQYF | - | TRBD1 | TRBJ2-5 | TRBV6-5
TGCAGTGCTAGTCCCTCAGCGGGAGTGGGGGGAGAGACCCAGTACTTC | CSASPSAGVGGETQYF | - | TRBD2 | TRBJ2-5 | TRBV20-1
TGTGCCAGCAGCCTGGCTTACGAGCAGTACTTC | CASSLAYEQYF | - | - | TRBJ2-7 | TRBV5-8
TGTGCCACCAGTGATTTGTTCTCGGGAGGTTACAATGAGCAGTTCTTC | CATSDLFSGGYNEQFF | - | TRBD2 | TRBJ2-1 | TRBV24-1
TGTGCCAGCAACGGACAGGGGGCGTTTGAAGCTTTCTTT | CASNGQGAFEAFF | - | TRBD1 | TRBJ1-1 | TRBV5-6
TGTGCCAGCAGCCGTGGCGGAGTTTACGAGCAGTACTTC | CASSRGGVYEQYF | - | - | TRBJ2-7 | TRBV3-1/TRBV3-2
TGTGCCAGCAGCCAAGACATAGGCCAGGGGGCCATAGATACGCAGTATTTT | CASSQDIGQGAIDTQYF | - | TRBD1 | TRBJ2-3 | TRBV3-1/TRBV3-2
TGCGCCAGCAGTCAACCCAGGAACAGGGGTCTCCACGAGCAGTACTTC | CASSQPRNRGLHEQYF | - | TRBD1 | TRBJ2-7 | TRBV23-1
TGTGCCAGCAGTTTTAGGGGAACCTACGAGCAGTACTTC | CASSFRGTYEQYF | - | - | TRBJ2-7 | TRBV27
TGTGCCAGTAGTATCACTAGCGGTTACAATGAGCAGTTCTTC | CASSITSGYNEQFF | once | TRBD2 | TRBJ2-1 | TRBV19
TGTGCCAGCAAGGCAGGGGTTAATGAAAAACTGTTTTTT | CASKAGVNEKLFF | - | - | TRBJ1-4 | TRBV3-1/TRBV3-2
TGTGCCAGCAGTTTCCCCAGCGGGAGGGGGGTTACGCAGTATTTT | CASSFPSGRGVTQYF | - | TRBD2 | TRBJ2-3 | TRBV28
TGTGCCAGCCAAGGACTTGAGCGGCAGTACTTC | CASQGLERQYF | few | - | TRBJ2-7 | TRBV19
TGTGCCAGCTCCGTTAGCGGACGAAGCTCCTACAATGAGCAGTTCTTC | CASSVSGRSSYNEQFF | - | - | TRBJ2-1 | TRBV18
TGTGCCAGCACCGGGACTAGCGGATACAATGAGCAGTTCTTC | CASTGTSGYNEQFF | - | TRBD2 | TRBJ2-1 | TRBV3-1/TRBV3-2
TGTGCCAGCATCGATACTCCGGGACACCGGAGCTCCTATAATTCACCCCTCCACTTT | CASIDTPGHRSSYNSPLHF | - | - | TRBJ1-6 | TRBV11-2
TGCGCCAGCAGCTTGGCCGGGACAGGAAGTCGGCAAAACACTGAAGCTTTCTTT | CASSLAGTGSRQNTEAFF | few | TRBD1 | TRBJ1-1 | TRBV5-1
TGCAGCGTTGGGGACAGGGTGAACTATGGCTACACCTTC | CSVGDRVNYGYTF | - | TRBD1 | TRBJ1-2 | TRBV29-1
TGTGCCAGCAGCCCCAACTTGAACACTGAAGCTTTCTTT | CASSPNLNTEAFF | - | - | TRBJ1-1 | TRBV14
TGTGCCAGCAGCACCACAGGGGTAGGGGGTAGCAATCAGCCCCAGCATTTT | CASSTTGVGGSNQPQHF | - | TRBD1 | TRBJ1-5 | TRBV3-1/TRBV3-2
TGTGCCAGCAGTGAAGGGGGCGGTGGCTACACCTTC | CASSEGGGGYTF | - | - | TRBJ1-2 | TRBV2
TGTGCCAGCGGGCCCAGGGCGATCAATGAAAAACTGTTTTTT | CASGPRAINEKLFF | - | - | TRBJ1-4 | TRBV27
TGTGCCAGCTCACCACGGGGACAGGGGGGATCTGGGGCCAACGTCCTGACTTTC | CASSPRGQGGSGANVLTF | once | TRBD1 | TRBJ2-6 | TRBV18
TGTGCCAGCAGCGCCATGCGTGATACGCAGTATTTT | CASSAMRDTQYF | - | - | TRBJ2-3 | TRBV3-1/TRBV3-2
TGTGCCCACCGGGGAAACACCGGGGAGCTGTTTTTT | CAHRGNTGELFF | few | - | TRBJ2-2 | TRBV24-1